This entry lists 22 T cell receptor beta chains sequenced from one sample in a study of cytomegalovirus exposure and HLA in healthy donors. Sequenced by immunoSEQ multiplex PCR; TCRdb stores in-frame clones only, minus some. In the table there are over 100,000 clones, around 87% of which are singletons. Sequencing used PBMCs. The receptors here all came from a woman aged 18-30 years in good health and CMV-seropositive.

V is TRBV4-1 and J is TRBJ1-5, with 7 bases matching TRBD1. The trim removed 4 bases at V and 7 bases at J, leaving 4 bases unmatched. The CDR3 has 13 residues. From germline, CDR1 is MGHRA and CDR2 YSYEKL. Here the CDR3 reads CASSLTGDQPQHF. DNA of the CDR3: TGCGCCAGCAGCCTAACAGGGGACCAGCCCCAGCATTTT.

This sequence joins TRBV28 and TRBJ1-5; TRBD1 aligns across 9 bases. V lost 3 bases to trimming and J lost 3 bases; unmatched junction nucleotides: 9. The CDR3 is made up of 17 amino acids. Germline CDR1 is MDHEN and CDR2 is SYDVKM. The chain's CDR3 is CASSFWDRDRNNQPQHF. As DNA, the CDR3 is TGTGCCAGCAGTTTTTGGGACAGGGACCGTAACAATCAGCCCCAGCATTTT.

V usage is TRBV10-3 and J usage is TRBJ1-3; 8 positions agree with TRBD1. After removal of 6 bases from V and 4 bases from J, the junction contained 8 bases not matched to a gene. The CDR3 is 15 amino acids. CDR1 ENHRY and CDR2 SYGVKD come from the germline V gene. DNA of the CDR3: TGTGCCATCAGCGGGTCTGGACAGGGAGGAAACACCATATATTTT. Its protein is CAISGSGQGGNTIYF.

The rearrangement uses TRBV7-2 and TRBJ2-7, with 11 bases matching TRBD2. With V trimmed by 1 base and J by 3 bases, 8 bases remained unmatched. Germline V gene sequence: CDR1 SGHTA, CDR2 FQGNSA. The CDR3 consists of 17 residues. The CDR3 region is CASSLEGLAGGIYEQYF. The CDR3 nucleotides are TGTGCCAGCAGCTTAGAGGGGCTAGCGGGAGGTATCTACGAGCAGTACTTC.

The V gene is TRBV5-4, the J gene TRBJ1-2, with 10 bases aligning to TRBD1. Germline-derived CDR1 and CDR2 are SGHNT and YYREEE (reference sequence). The CDR3 runs 15 residues. J lost 8 bases, V lost 2 bases, and 9 bases had no gene match. CDR3 amino acids: CASSFRDRGPGGYTF. CDR3 bases: TGTGCCAGCAGCTTCCGCGACAGGGGGCCAGGAGGCTACACCTTC. The whole variable domain, filled in from reference TRBV5-4 and TRBJ1-2, reads ETGVTQSPTHLIKTRGQQVTLRCSSQSGHNTVSWYQQALGQGPQFIFQYYREEENGRGNFPPRFSGLQFPNYSSELNVNALELDDSALYLCASSFRDRGPGGYTFGSGTRLTVV.

The V and J genes are TRBV4-1 and TRBJ2-3; D may be TRBD2 (7 bases). Germline V CDR1 and CDR2: MGHRA, YSYEKL. Deletions cut 1 base from V and 3 bases from J, with 14 bases between. The CDR3 is 16 amino acids. The CDR3 sequence: CASSQGHGGRTDTQYF. The CDR3 DNA reads as TGCGCCAGCAGCCAAGGTCACGGGGGGCGTACAGATACGCAGTATTTT.

This clone was seen once. This specimen includes other DNA sequences encoding the same CDR3. V and J are TRBV29-1 and TRBJ2-5; 8 bases match TRBD1. CDR1 and CDR2 from the germline V gene are SQVTM and ANQGSEA. The CDR3 length is 12 residues. The J segment lost 5 bases and the V segment lost 7 bases, leaving 6 bases of the junction unmatched. The DNA of the CDR3 is TGCAGCGCCGGACAGGGCTTGGAGACCCAGTACTTC. Encoded protein: CSAGQGLETQYF.

The rearrangement uses TRBV27 and TRBJ2-7, with 10 bases lining up with TRBD1. The length of the CDR3 is 15 residues. Germline V CDR1 and CDR2: MNHEY, SMNVEV (reference sequence). With 2 bases clipped from V and 2 bases from J, the junction kept 3 bases outside the gene matches. CDR3 amino acids: CASSLAGQGPYEQYF. The CDR3 DNA follows: TGTGCCAGCAGTTTAGCGGGACAGGGGCCCTACGAGCAGTACTTC.

The genes are TRBV21-1 and TRBJ2-7; the D segment call TRBD1 is taken from the table without a DNA check. TRBV21-1 is a recognized pseudogene. The CDR3 covers 18 residues. The DNA of the CDR3 is TGTGCCAGCGATGCGGACAGGAGTCTCACCCCCCTACTGTACGAGCAGTACTTC. Protein: CASDADRSLTPLLYEQYF.

The genes are TRBV11-2 and TRBJ1-1; TRBD1 matches at 7 bases. J was trimmed by 7 bases and V by 4 bases; bases with no gene match: 6. The CDR3 runs 13 residues. Per germline, CDR1 SGHAT and CDR2 FQNNGV. In nucleotides, the CDR3 is TGTGCCAGCAGCTACACAGGGGACAGTGAAGCTTTCTTT. The encoded protein is CASSYTGDSEAFF.

The chain joins TRBV2 to TRBJ1-1; 10 positions agree with TRBD1. The CDR3 covers 14 residues. CDR1 is SNHLY and CDR2 is FYNNEI in the germline V gene. The trim removed 5 bases at V and 4 bases at J, leaving 4 bases unmatched. The CDR3 sequence: CASSRQGAGTEAFF. DNA for the CDR3: TGTGCCAGCAGTCGACAGGGGGCGGGCACTGAAGCTTTCTTT.

CDR3 in amino acids: CSVEDLSGSLYNEQFF. The CDR3 coding sequence is TGCAGCGTTGAAGATCTTTCGGGTTCGTTATACAATGAGCAGTTCTTC. J is TRBJ2-1 and V is TRBV29-1, with no clear D. The V and J ends lost 0 bases and 4 bases respectively, with 16 bases between them. CDR3 length: 16 amino acids. CDR1 SQVTM and CDR2 ANQGSEA come from the germline V gene.

The chain recombines TRBV6-5 with TRBJ1-1; D ambiguous. Germline-derived CDR1 and CDR2 are MNHEY and SVGAGI. Between the trimmed V and J ends, which lost 0 bases and 7 bases, there was a span of 12 bases. CDR3 size: 14 residues. The CDR3 DNA reads as TGTGCCAGCAGTTACTCGAGAGGGCCAATTGAAGCTTTCTTT. It specifies CASSYSRGPIEAFF.

The chain employs TRBV11-2 and TRBJ2-5; D possibly corresponds to TRBD1 (6 bases). V was cut by 4 bases and J by 5 bases, with 11 bases left in between. In germline, CDR1 is SGHAT, CDR2 FQNNGV. The CDR3 has 13 amino acids. The CDR3 loop reads CASSWDTRETQYF. The DNA for the CDR3 is TGTGCCAGCAGCTGGGACACCCGGGAGACCCAGTACTTC.

V gene TRBV18 combines with J gene TRBJ2-3; TRBD1 matches 10 bases. This CDR3 comprises 16 residues. V lost 6 bases and J lost 6; bases outside the gene matches: 12. Germline CDR1 is KGHSH and CDR2 is LQKENI. CDR3 region: CASSRQGATTSDTQYF. DNA for the CDR3: TGTGCCAGCTCTCGACAGGGGGCCACAACCTCGGATACGCAGTATTTT.

This chain links TRBV7-9 with TRBJ2-4; TRBD2 might be the D (5 bases). The length of the CDR3 is 12 residues. Germline V gene lookup returns CDR1 SEHNR and CDR2 FQNEAQ (reference sequence). Trimming cost V 5 bases and J 16 bases, with 18 bases left between them. CDR3 sequence: CASSNAAGNIYF. For the CDR3, the DNA is TGTGCCAGCAGCAACGCAGCCGGGAATATCTACTTC.

The count of this clone is one. This sequence joins TRBV5-6 and TRBJ2-1; 9 bases align to TRBD2. V shed 4 bases, J shed 7 bases, and the junction held 12 bases outside the gene matches. Per germline, CDR1 SGHDT and CDR2 YYEEEE. This CDR3 has 16 amino acids. CDR3 protein: CASSKEGGRASNEQFF. CDR3 DNA sequence: TGTGCCAGCAGCAAGGAGGGCGGGAGGGCCTCGAATGAGCAGTTCTTC.

The chain uses TRBV6-1 and TRBJ1-5, with 11 positions matching TRBD1. J lost 4 bases, V lost 7 bases, and 6 bases had no gene match. This CDR3 contains 15 residues. The germline V gene encodes CDR1 MNHNS and CDR2 SASEGT. The CDR3: CASTAGTGGNQPQHF. The CDR3, as DNA: TGTGCCAGCACCGCCGGGACAGGGGGGAATCAGCCCCAGCATTTT.

The chain links TRBV29-1 to TRBJ1-3; D unresolved. CDR3 length equals 12 residues. Trimming shortened V by 6 bases and J by 0 bases, and 6 bases separated the two germline ends. CDR1 is SQVTM, CDR2 ANQGSEA, per germline. In DNA form, the CDR3 reads TGCAGCGTGACACTCTCTGGAAACACCATATATTTT. Translating it yields CSVTLSGNTIYF. Variable domain in full (rest from reference TRBV29-1 and TRBJ1-3): SAVISQKPSRDICQRGTSLTIQCQVDSQVTMMFWYRQQPGQSLTLIATANQGSEATYESGFVIDKFPISRPNLTFSTLTVSNMSPEDSSIYLCSVTLSGNTIYFGEGSWLTVV.

This chain uses TRBV9 with TRBJ2-1, with TRBD2 matching 8 bases. Germline-derived CDR1 and CDR2 are SGDLS and YYNGEE. Trimming at V came to 4 bases and at J to 1 base, leaving 4 bases not matched to a gene. The CDR3 runs to 15 residues. The CDR3 DNA follows: TGTGCCAGCAGCATTCGGGGGGGGTCCTACAATGAGCAGTTCTTC. Protein: CASSIRGGSYNEQFF.

This clone has a handful of counts. This chain connects TRBV7-2 to TRBJ1-3; tentative D call: TRBD1 (6 bases). Looked up from germline, CDR1 is SGHTA and CDR2 is FQGNSA. This CDR3 contains 13 residues. The V and J ends lost 6 bases and 7 bases respectively, with 13 bases between them. CDR3 sequence reads: CASSRQVDNTIYF. DNA for the CDR3: TGTGCCAGCAGTCGACAGGTGGATAACACCATATATTTT.

The chain links TRBV4-1 to TRBJ1-6; no definite D call. Germline V gene sequence: CDR1 MGHRA, CDR2 YSYEKL. The CDR3 is 16 amino acids. V lost 0 bases and J lost 8, with 14 bases in between. The CDR3 DNA reads TGCGCCAGCAGCCAAGATTCGGGAGGCGCCTATTCACCCCTCCACTTT. Its translation: CASSQDSGGAYSPLHF.